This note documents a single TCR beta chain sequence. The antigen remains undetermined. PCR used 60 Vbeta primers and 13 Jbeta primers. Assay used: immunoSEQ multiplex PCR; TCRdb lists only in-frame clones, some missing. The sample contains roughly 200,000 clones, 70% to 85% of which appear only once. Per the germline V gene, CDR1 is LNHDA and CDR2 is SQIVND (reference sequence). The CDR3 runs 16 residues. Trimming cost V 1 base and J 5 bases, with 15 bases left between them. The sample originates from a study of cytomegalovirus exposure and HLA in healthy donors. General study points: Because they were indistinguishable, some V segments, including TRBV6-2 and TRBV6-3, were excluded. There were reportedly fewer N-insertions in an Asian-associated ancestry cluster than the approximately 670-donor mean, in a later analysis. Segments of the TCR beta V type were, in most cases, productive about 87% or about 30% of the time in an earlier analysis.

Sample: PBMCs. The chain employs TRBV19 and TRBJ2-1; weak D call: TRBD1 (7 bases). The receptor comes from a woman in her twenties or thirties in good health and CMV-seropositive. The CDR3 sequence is CASSIGRGGTDNEQFF. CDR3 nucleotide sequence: TGTGCCAGTAGTATAGGCCGGGGCGGGACAGACAATGAGCAGTTCTTC.